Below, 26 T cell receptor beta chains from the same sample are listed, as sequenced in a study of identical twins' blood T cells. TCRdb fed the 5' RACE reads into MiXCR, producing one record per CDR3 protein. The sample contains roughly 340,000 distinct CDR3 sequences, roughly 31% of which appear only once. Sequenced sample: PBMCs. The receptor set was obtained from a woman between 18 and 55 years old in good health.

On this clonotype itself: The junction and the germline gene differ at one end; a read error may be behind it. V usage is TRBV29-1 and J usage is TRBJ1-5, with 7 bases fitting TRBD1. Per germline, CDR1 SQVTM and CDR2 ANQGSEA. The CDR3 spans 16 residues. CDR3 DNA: TGCAGCGTTTCCGGGACAGCCGGAGGTGGCAATCAGCCCCGGCATTTT. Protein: CSVSGTAGGGNQPRHF.

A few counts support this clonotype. Here the CDR3 reads CASSPGLWGNQPQHF. The CDR3 DNA reads as TGTGCCAGCAGCCCGGGGCTATGGGGGAATCAGCCCCAGCATTTT. The rearrangement uses TRBV7-9 and TRBJ1-5; a possible D gene is TRBD1 (5 bases). The CDR3 runs 15 residues. V lost 5 bases to trimming and J lost 4 bases, with 15 bases between them. The germline CDR1 and CDR2 sequences are SEHNR and FQNEAQ (reference sequence).

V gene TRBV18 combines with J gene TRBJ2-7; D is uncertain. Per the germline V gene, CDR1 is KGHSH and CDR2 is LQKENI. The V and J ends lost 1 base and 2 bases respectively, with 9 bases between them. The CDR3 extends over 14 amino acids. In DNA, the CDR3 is TGTGCCAGCTCACCACGCAATCCTCCCTACGAGCAGTACTTC. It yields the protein CASSPRNPPYEQYF.

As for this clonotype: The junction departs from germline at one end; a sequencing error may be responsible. The CDR3 region has the DNA TGTGCCAGCAGTTCCCCTTCTGGGGCCAACGCCCTGACTTTC. This gives the protein CASSSPSGANALTF. V gene TRBV28 combines with J gene TRBJ2-6; the D gene is possibly TRBD1 (5 bases). Germline CDR1 is MDHEN and CDR2 is SYDVKM. The CDR3 has 14 residues.

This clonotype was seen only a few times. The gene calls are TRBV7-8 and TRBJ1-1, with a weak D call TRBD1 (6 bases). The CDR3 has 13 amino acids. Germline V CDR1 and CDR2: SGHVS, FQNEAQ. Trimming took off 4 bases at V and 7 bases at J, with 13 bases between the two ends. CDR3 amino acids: CASSSRGEVEAFF. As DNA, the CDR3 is TGTGCCAGCAGCTCGAGGGGGGAAGTTGAAGCTTTCTTT.

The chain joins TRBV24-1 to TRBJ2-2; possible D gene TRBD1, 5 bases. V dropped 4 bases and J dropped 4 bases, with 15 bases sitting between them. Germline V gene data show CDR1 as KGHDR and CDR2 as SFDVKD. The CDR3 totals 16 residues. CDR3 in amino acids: CATSDRKSGFTGELFF. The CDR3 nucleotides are TGTGCCACCAGTGACCGAAAGTCAGGGTTCACCGGGGAGCTGTTTTTT.

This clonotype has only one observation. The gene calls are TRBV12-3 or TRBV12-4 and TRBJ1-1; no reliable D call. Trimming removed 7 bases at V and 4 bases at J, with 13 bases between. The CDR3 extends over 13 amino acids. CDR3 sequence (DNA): TGTGCCAGCACGCTGATGGGGAGCACTGAAGCTTTCTTT. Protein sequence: CASTLMGSTEAFF.

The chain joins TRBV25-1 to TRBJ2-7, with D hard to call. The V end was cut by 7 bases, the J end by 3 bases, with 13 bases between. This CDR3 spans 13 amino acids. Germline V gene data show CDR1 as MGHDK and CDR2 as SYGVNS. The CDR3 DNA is TGTGCCAGCACCGTCTCGGACCGCTACGAGCAGTACTTC. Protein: CASTVSDRYEQYF.

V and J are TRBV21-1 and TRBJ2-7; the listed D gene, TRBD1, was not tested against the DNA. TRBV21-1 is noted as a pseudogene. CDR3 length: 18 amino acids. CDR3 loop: CARREAGRGTGVAYEQYF. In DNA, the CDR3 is TGTGCCAGAAGAGAAGCTGGAAGAGGGACAGGTGTTGCTTACGAGCAGTACTTC.

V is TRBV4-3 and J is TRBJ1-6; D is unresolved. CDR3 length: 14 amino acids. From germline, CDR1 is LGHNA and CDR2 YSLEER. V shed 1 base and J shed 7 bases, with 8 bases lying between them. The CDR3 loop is CASSQGRLNSPLHF. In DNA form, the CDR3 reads TGCGCCAGCAGCCAAGGTCGGCTCAATTCACCCCTCCACTTT.

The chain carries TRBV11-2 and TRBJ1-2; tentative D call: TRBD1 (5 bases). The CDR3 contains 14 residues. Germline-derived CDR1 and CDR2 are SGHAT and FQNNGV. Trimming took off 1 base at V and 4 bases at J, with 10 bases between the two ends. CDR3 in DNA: TGTGCCAGCAGCTTAGCTTGGGGGAGCTATGGCTACACCTTC. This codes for CASSLAWGSYGYTF.

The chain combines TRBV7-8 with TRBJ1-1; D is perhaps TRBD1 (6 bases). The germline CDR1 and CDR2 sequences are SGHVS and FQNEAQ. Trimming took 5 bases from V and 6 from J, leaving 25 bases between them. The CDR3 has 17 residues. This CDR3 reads CASSNHAWGGDKAEAFF. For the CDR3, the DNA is TGTGCCAGCAGCAACCACGCATGGGGCGGGGACAAGGCTGAAGCTTTCTTT.

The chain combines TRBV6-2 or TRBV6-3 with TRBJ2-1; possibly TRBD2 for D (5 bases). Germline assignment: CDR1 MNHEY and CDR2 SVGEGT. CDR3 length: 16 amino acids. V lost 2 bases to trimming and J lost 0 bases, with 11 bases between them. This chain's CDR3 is CASSYERRNSYNEQFF. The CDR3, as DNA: TGTGCCAGCAGTTACGAGCGGCGAAACTCCTACAATGAGCAGTTCTTC.

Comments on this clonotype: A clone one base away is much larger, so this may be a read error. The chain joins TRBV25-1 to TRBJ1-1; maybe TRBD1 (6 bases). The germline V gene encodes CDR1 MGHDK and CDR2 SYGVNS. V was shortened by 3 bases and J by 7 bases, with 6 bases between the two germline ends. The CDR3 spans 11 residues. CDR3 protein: CASSDRGEAFF. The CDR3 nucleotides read TGTGCCAGCAGTGACAGGGGTGAAGCTTTCTTT.

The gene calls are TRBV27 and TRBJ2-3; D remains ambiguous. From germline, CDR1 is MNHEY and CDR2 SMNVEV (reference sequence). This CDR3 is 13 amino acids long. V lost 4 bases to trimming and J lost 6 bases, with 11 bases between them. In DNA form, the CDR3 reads TGTGCCAGCAGTTGGTTAGTGACGGATACGCAGTATTTT. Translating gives CASSWLVTDTQYF.

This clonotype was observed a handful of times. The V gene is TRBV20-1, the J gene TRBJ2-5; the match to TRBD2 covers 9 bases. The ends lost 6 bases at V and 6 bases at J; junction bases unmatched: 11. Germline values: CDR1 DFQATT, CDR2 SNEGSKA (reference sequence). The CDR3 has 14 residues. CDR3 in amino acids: CSASGTSLLQTQYF. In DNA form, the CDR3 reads TGCAGTGCCTCCGGGACTAGCTTACTTCAGACCCAGTACTTC.

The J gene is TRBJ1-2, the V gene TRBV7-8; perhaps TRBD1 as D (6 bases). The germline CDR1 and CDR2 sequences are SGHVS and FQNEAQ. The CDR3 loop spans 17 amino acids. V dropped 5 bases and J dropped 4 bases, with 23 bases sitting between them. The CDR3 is CASSLQTGPQFGYGYTF. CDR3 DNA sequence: TGTGCCAGCAGCCTCCAGACAGGTCCCCAGTTTGGCTATGGCTACACCTTC. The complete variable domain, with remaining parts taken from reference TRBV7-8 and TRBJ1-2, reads GAGVSQSPRYKVAKRGQDVALRCDPISGHVSLFWYQQALGQGPEFLTYFQNEAQLDKSGLPSDRFFAERPEGSVSTLKIQRTQQEDSAVYLCASSLQTGPQFGYGYTFGSGTRLTVV.

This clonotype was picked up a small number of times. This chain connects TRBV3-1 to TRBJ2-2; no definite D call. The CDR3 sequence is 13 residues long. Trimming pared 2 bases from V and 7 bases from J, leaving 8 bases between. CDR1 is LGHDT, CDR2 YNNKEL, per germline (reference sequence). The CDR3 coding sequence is TGTGCCAGCAGCCAATATAATATCGGGGAGCTGTTTTTT. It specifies CASSQYNIGELFF.

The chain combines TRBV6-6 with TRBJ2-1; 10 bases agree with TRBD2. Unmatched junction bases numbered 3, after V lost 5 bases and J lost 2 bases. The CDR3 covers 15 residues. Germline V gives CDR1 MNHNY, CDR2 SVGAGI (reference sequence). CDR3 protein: CASSKLAGTYNEQFF. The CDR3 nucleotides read TGTGCCAGCAGTAAACTAGCGGGGACCTACAATGAGCAGTTCTTC.

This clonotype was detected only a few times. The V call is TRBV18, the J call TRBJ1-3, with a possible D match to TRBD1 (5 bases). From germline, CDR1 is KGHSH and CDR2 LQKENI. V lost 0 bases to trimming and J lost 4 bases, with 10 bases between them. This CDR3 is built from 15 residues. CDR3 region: CASSPPTGRGNTIYF. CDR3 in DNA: TGTGCCAGCTCACCACCGACGGGGCGAGGAAACACCATATATTTT.

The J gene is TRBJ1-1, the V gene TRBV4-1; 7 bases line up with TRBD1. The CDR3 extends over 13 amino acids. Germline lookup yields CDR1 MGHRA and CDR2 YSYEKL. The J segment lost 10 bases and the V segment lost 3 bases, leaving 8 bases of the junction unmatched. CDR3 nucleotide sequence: TGCGCCAGCAGCCACTACAGGGGACTAGGAGCTTTCTTT. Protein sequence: CASSHYRGLGAFF.

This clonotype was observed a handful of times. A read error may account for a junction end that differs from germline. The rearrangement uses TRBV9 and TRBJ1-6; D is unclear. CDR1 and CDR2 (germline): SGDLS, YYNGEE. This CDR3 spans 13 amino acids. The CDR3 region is CASSVDNNSPLHF. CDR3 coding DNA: TGTGCCAGCAGCGTAGATAATAACTCACCCCTCCACTTT. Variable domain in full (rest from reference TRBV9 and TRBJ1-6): DSGVTQTPKHLITATGQRVTLRCSPRSGDLSVYWYQQSLDQGLQFLIQYYNGEERAKGNILERFSAQQFPDLHSELNLSSLELGDSALYFCASSVDNNSPLHFGNGTRLTVT.

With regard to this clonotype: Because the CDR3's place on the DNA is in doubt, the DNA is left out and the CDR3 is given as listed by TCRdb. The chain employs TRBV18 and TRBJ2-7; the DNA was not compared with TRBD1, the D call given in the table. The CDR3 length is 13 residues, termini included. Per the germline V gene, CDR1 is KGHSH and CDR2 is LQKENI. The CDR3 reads CASSPAFWAEQYF.

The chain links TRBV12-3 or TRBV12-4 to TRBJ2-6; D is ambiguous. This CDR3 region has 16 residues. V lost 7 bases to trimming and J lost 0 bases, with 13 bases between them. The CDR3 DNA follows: TGTGCCAGCAATAAAGGGATCCTCTCTGGGGCCAACGTCCTGACTTTC. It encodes CASNKGILSGANVLTF.

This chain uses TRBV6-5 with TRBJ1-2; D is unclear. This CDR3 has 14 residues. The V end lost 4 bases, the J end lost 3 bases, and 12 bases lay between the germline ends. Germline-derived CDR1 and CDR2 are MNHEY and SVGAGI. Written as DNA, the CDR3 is TGTGCCAGCAGTTCCAAATTGGGTCACTATGGCTACACCTTC. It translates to CASSSKLGHYGYTF.

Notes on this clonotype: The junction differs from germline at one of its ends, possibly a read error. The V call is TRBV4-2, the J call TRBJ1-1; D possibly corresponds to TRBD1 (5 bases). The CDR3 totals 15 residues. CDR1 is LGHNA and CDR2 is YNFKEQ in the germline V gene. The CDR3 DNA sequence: TGTGTCAGCAGCAGGCCGACGGGGGAGAAAACTGAAGCTTTCTTT. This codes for CVSSRPTGEKTEAFF.